The next 21 T cell receptor beta chains were all read from a single sample in a study of blood T cell repertoires in COVID-19. Using immunoSEQ multiplex PCR, the repertoire was profiled, and TCRdb retains in-frame clones only, with some absent. The sample lists tens of thousands of clones, 80% to 90% occurring once. The material sequenced was peripheral blood. The receptor set was obtained from a human donor in a cohort sampled during active COVID-19.

The chain couples TRBV5-5 to TRBJ2-7; no firm D call. CDR1 and CDR2 (germline): SGHKS, YYEKEE (reference sequence). Trimming cost V 1 base and J 3 bases, with 11 bases left between them. This CDR3 has 14 amino acids. As DNA, the CDR3 is TGTGCCAGCAGCTTGAGCCAGGTGGTCTACGAGCAGTACTTC. Protein sequence: CASSLSQVVYEQYF.

The J gene is TRBJ1-2, the V gene TRBV2, with a possible D match to TRBD1 (6 bases). V lost 5 bases and J lost 0, with 16 bases in between. This CDR3 contains 16 residues. Germline-derived CDR1 and CDR2 are SNHLY and FYNNEI. The CDR3 nucleotides are TGTGCCAGCAGTCCACAGGGAAGAGGAGCTAACTATGGCTACACCTTC. Its translation: CASSPQGRGANYGYTF.

This clone occurred once. The V and J genes are TRBV7-2 and TRBJ2-7, with TRBD1 matching over 7 bases. The trim removed 0 bases at V and 4 bases at J, leaving 6 bases unmatched. This CDR3 contains 15 residues. Germline-derived CDR1 and CDR2 are SGHTA and FQGNSA. The CDR3 nucleotides are TGTGCCAGCAGCTTAGCGTTTGGGACAGAATACGAGCAGTACTTC. Amino acid sequence: CASSLAFGTEYEQYF.

As DNA, the CDR3 is TGCGCCAGCAGCTTGGCCTATGCGGGACAGATGAACACTGAAGCTTTCTTT. This gives the protein CASSLAYAGQMNTEAFF. The V and J genes are TRBV5-1 and TRBJ1-1; 7 nucleotides agree with TRBD1. V gave up 0 bases and J gave up 0 bases; unmatched junction bases: 8. From germline, CDR1 is SGHRS and CDR2 YFSETQ. The length of the CDR3 is 17 residues.

The rearrangement joins TRBV29-1 to TRBJ2-2, with a tentative D call TRBD1 (5 bases). The CDR3 length is 14 residues. CDR1 SQVTM and CDR2 ANQGSEA come from the germline V gene. V lost 7 bases, J lost 3 bases, and 15 bases lay in between. The DNA for the CDR3 is TGCAGCGCCCAGGGTTTAGGTGACACCGGGGAGCTGTTTTTT. Its protein is CSAQGLGDTGELFF.

The rearrangement joins TRBV5-6 to TRBJ2-1; possible D gene TRBD1, 6 bases. V gave up 2 bases and J gave up 0 bases, with 9 bases separating them. The CDR3 loop spans 15 amino acids. CDR1 and CDR2 (germline): SGHDT, YYEEEE. The CDR3, as DNA: TGTGCCAGCAGCTTAGGGGGACACTCCTACAATGAGCAGTTCTTC. Encoded protein: CASSLGGHSYNEQFF.

The rearrangement uses TRBV4-1 and TRBJ1-6; 10 nucleotides align to TRBD1. There are 18 residues in the CDR3. Germline CDR1 and CDR2: MGHRA and YSYEKL. V dropped 1 base and J dropped 7; count of bases not matched to a gene: 10. This chain's CDR3 is CASSQGQGAANGNSPLHF. The CDR3 coding sequence is TGCGCCAGCAGCCAAGGACAGGGGGCAGCTAACGGCAATTCACCCCTCCACTTT.

The chain recombines TRBV2 with TRBJ1-2, with 7 bases aligning to TRBD1. CDR1 and CDR2 from the germline V gene are SNHLY and FYNNEI. The CDR3 is 15 amino acids. The J segment lost 1 base and the V segment lost 3 bases, leaving 5 bases of the junction unmatched. The CDR3: CASSDRRQGNYGYTF. In DNA form, the CDR3 reads TGTGCCAGCAGTGACCGAAGACAGGGTAACTATGGCTACACCTTC.

This chain connects TRBV7-3 to TRBJ2-2, with 8 bases matching TRBD1. Germline V CDR1 and CDR2: SGHTA, FQGTGA. CDR3 length: 11 amino acids. With V trimmed by 3 bases and J by 13 bases, 1 base remained unmatched. This chain's CDR3 is CASSFGQGLFF. CDR3 bases: TGTGCCAGCAGCTTTGGACAGGGGCTGTTTTTT.

This clone was observed once. V is TRBV18 and J is TRBJ1-4; 7 nucleotides align to TRBD1. The CDR3 loop spans 15 amino acids. The J segment lost 7 bases and the V segment lost 2 bases, leaving 7 bases of the junction unmatched. Germline CDR1 reads KGHSH; CDR2 reads LQKENI. The CDR3 bases are TGTGCCAGCTCACCAAACAGGGGATCAGGTGAAAAACTGTTTTTT. Amino acids: CASSPNRGSGEKLFF.

V usage is TRBV5-1 and J usage is TRBJ2-1; TRBD1 matches at 7 bases. V was clipped by 0 bases and J by 9 bases; unmatched bases: 6. CDR1 is SGHRS and CDR2 is YFSETQ in the germline V gene. CDR3 size: 14 residues. CDR3 amino acids: CASSLVRGMFEQFF. CDR3 sequence (DNA): TGCGCCAGCAGCTTGGTCAGGGGGATGTTTGAGCAGTTCTTC.

The V and J genes are TRBV5-8 and TRBJ1-4, with TRBD1 identical over 7 bases. V trimming: 4 bases; J trimming: 3 bases; junction bases outside the gene matches: 9. Germline loops: CDR1 SGHTS, CDR2 YDEGEE. The CDR3 sequence is 16 residues long. The CDR3 coding sequence is TGTGCCAGCAGCCACACGAACAGGGGCTCTAATGAAAAACTGTTTTTT. It codes for CASSHTNRGSNEKLFF. Drawing the rest from reference TRBV5-8 and TRBJ1-4, the complete variable domain is EAGVTQSPTHLIKTRGQQATLRCSPISGHTSVYWYQQALGLGLQFLLWYDEGEERNRGNFPPRFSGRQFPNYSSELNVNALELEDSALYLCASSHTNRGSNEKLFFGSGTQLSVL.

This clone turned up a few times. The sample contains more than one DNA sequence encoding this CDR3. The genes are TRBV18 and TRBJ1-1; no definite D call. This CDR3 spans 14 amino acids. Germline lookup yields CDR1 KGHSH and CDR2 LQKENI. V lost 6 bases, J lost 1 base, and 12 bases lay in between. CDR3 region: CASSPYPRNTEAFF. CDR3 nucleotide sequence: TGTGCCAGCTCCCCTTATCCTAGGAACACTGAAGCTTTCTTT.

This chain uses TRBV12-3 or TRBV12-4 with TRBJ1-2, with 8 nucleotides matching TRBD1. V lost 7 bases, J lost 7 bases, and 8 bases stayed unmatched. The CDR3 loop spans 13 amino acids. CDR3 sequence: CASTWDRSVGYTF. For the CDR3, the DNA is TGTGCCAGCACCTGGGACAGGTCCGTTGGCTACACCTTC.

The rearrangement joins TRBV6-2 or TRBV6-3 to TRBJ1-2, with TRBD1 identical over 9 bases. Germline V gene data show CDR1 as MNHEY and CDR2 as SVGEGT. V shed 5 bases, J shed 4 bases, and the junction held 11 bases outside the gene matches. This CDR3 is 16 amino acids long. In DNA form, the CDR3 reads TGTGCCAGCAGTCCAAGCCGGGACAGGGCGGTCTATGGCTACACCTTC. Translation: CASSPSRDRAVYGYTF.

CDR3 sequence (DNA): TGTGCCAGCAGTTACTCGCCAGGTACCACTGAAGCTTTCTTT. This codes for CASSYSPGTTEAFF. The V gene is TRBV6-5, the J gene TRBJ1-1; D gene ambiguous. The CDR3 has 14 amino acids. Germline V gene sequence: CDR1 MNHEY, CDR2 SVGAGI. V gave up 0 bases and J gave up 4 bases, with 9 bases separating them.

The chain recombines TRBV18 with TRBJ2-1; 9 nucleotides align to TRBD1. Germline values: CDR1 KGHSH, CDR2 LQKENI. The V gene end was trimmed by 2 bases and the J gene end by 6 bases; junction bases not matched to a gene: 5. The CDR3 consists of 15 residues. CDR3 bases: TGTGCCAGCTCACCAAGGACAGGGGTGCCCAATGAGCAGTTCTTC. Translated, it gives CASSPRTGVPNEQFF.

This chain uses TRBV11-2 with TRBJ2-5; 7 bases agree with TRBD1. Germline-derived CDR1 and CDR2 are SGHAT and FQNNGV. Unmatched junction bases numbered 3, after V lost 5 bases and J lost 0 bases. This CDR3 comprises 14 residues. The DNA for the CDR3 is TGTGCCAGCAGCCCCGGACAGGACCAAGAGACCCAGTACTTC. Amino acids: CASSPGQDQETQYF.

This chain links TRBV11-3 with TRBJ2-1; TRBD2 agrees at 7 bases. With 0 bases clipped from V and 0 bases from J, the junction kept 5 bases outside the gene matches. The length of the CDR3 is 17 residues. CDR1 and CDR2 (germline): SGHNT, YENEEA. The CDR3 DNA is TGTGCCAGCAGCTTAGATCAGGGCGGGAGCTCCTACAATGAGCAGTTCTTC. Its protein product is CASSLDQGGSSYNEQFF.

V is TRBV4-2 and J is TRBJ2-7; 12 bases fit TRBD2. Germline-derived CDR1 and CDR2 are LGHNA and YNFKEQ. With 1 base clipped from V and 6 bases from J, the junction kept 7 bases outside the gene matches. The CDR3 runs 16 residues. The CDR3 is CASSQAPLAGGSEQYF. Written as DNA, the CDR3 is TGTGCCAGCAGCCAAGCCCCACTAGCGGGAGGTAGCGAGCAGTACTTC.

This chain connects TRBV6-1 to TRBJ2-1; 9 nucleotides agree with TRBD2. The V gene's germline CDR1 is MNHNS and CDR2 SASEGT. CDR3 length: 15 amino acids. The V and J ends lost 2 bases and 8 bases, in that order; junction bases with no gene match: 7. The CDR3 sequence: CASSESSGSRYEQFF. CDR3 sequence (DNA): TGTGCCAGCAGTGAAAGTAGCGGGAGTAGGTATGAGCAGTTCTTC.